This T cell receptor (beta chain) was recorded in a study of OX40 agonist ivuxolimab in advanced cancers. Turning to this clone: Its antigen is not known.

Points from the study as a whole: Among some nonresponders, normalized T-cell clonal expansion was also low.

Sequencing used immunoSEQ multiplex PCR; TCRdb keeps in-frame clones, though not all of them. The data show 91,000 or so clones, 94% seen once. Autoimmune disease history or systemic immunosuppression disqualified patients. Germline V CDR1 and CDR2: SGHNT, YYREEE (reference sequence). The CDR3 is made up of 15 amino acids. V shed 5 bases and J shed 2 bases, with 17 bases lying between them. V and J are TRBV5-4 and TRBJ2-7; D is possibly TRBD2 (5 bases). The sample in question was CD4+ or CD8+ T cells sorted from blood, obtained in a trial of the OX40 agonist ivuxolimab. The TCR was taken from an adult with an advanced solid tumor such as melanoma, head and neck, liver or kidney cancer. For the CDR3, the DNA is TGTGCCAGCAGGACCGGGCCCCATAGCGCCTACGAGCAGTACTTC. Translated: CASRTGPHSAYEQYF.